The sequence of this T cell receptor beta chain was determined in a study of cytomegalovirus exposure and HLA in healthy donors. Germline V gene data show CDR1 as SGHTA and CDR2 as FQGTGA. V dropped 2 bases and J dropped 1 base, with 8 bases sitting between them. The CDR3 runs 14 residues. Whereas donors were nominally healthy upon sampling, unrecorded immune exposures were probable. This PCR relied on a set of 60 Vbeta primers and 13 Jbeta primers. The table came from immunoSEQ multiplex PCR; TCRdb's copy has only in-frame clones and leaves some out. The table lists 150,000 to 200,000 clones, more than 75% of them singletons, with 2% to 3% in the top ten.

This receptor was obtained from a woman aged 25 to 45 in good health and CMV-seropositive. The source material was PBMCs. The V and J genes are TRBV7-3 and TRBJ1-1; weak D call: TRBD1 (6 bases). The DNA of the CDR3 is TGTGCCAGCAGCTTACAGGGGACGAACACTGAAGCTTTCTTT. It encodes CASSLQGTNTEAFF.